This entry concerns a single T cell receptor beta chain. The sample originates from a study of blood T cell repertoires in COVID-19. In the study overall: T cells, B-cell-depleted T cells, or PBMCs provided the cDNA or gDNA that served as material.

Germline V lookup: CDR1 SNHLY, CDR2 FYNNEI. V gave up 7 bases and J gave up 4 bases; unmatched junction bases: 5. The CDR3 loop spans 13 amino acids. Original handling: Reference gene primer amplification in the assay estimated nucleated cell counts. TCRdb's copy holds only in-frame clones and misses some; the assay was immunoSEQ multiplex PCR. The V and J calls and clone size were taken over from that table, and D and trimming were inferred from the DNA. Of about 130,000 clones listed, around 83% are singletons. The clonotype comes from a woman older than 75 with acute or convalescent COVID-19. Sequencing used peripheral blood. The V and J genes are TRBV2 and TRBJ1-1; 8 bases are a match to TRBD1. CDR3 sequence (DNA): TGTGCCAGCAAACCTCAGGGGGCCACTGAAGCTTTCTTT. The encoded protein is CASKPQGATEAFF. Variable domain in full (rest from reference TRBV2 and TRBJ1-1): EPEVTQTPSHQVTQMGQEVILRCVPISNHLYFYWYRQILGQKVEFLVSFYNNEISEKSEIFDDQFSVERPDGSNFTLKIRSTKLEDSAMYFCASKPQGATEAFFGQGTRLTVV.